This T cell receptor (beta chain) came from a study of blood T cells in healthy people across ages. The V segment lost 4 bases and the J segment 8 bases; nucleotides outside the gene matches: 8. Per germline, CDR1 SGHRS and CDR2 YFSETQ. This CDR3 spans 14 amino acids. The second PCR ran about 6 to 12 cycles with a sample-barcoded 5' primer and J-beta primers. Every individual sample yielded 2.5 million or more paired-end reads (each containing CDR3). One entry per CDR3 protein results from TCRdb running MiXCR on the 5' RACE reads. The sample lists roughly 1,500,000 distinct CDR3 sequences, roughly a third occurring once.

The sample was blood. V usage is TRBV5-1 and J usage is TRBJ1-2, with 10 positions matching TRBD1. The receptor's source is a woman aged 25 to 39 in good health. The CDR3 here is CASSATGQGKGYTF. The CDR3 coding sequence is TGCGCCAGCAGCGCGACGGGACAGGGGAAGGGCTACACCTTC. The full variable domain, rest sourced from reference TRBV5-1 and TRBJ1-2, is KAGVTQTPRYLIKTRGQQVTLSCSPISGHRSVSWYQQTPGQGLQFLFEYFSETQRNKGNFPGRFSGRQFSNSRSEMNVSTLELGDSALYLCASSATGQGKGYTFGSGTRLTVV.